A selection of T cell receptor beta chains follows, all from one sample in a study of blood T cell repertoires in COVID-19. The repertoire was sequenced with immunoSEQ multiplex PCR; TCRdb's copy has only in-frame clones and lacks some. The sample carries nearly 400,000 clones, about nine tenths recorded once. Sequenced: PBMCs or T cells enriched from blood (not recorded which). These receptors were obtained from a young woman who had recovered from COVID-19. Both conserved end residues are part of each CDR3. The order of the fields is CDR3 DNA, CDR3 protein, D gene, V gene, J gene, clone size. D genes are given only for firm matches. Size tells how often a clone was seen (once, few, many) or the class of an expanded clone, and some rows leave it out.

CDR3 DNA: TGTGCCAGCAGTTTAGGAGCTAGCGGGGCCTACGAGCAGTACTTC
CDR3 protein: CASSLGASGAYEQYF
D gene: TRBD2
V gene: TRBV28
J gene: TRBJ2-7
clone size: -

CDR3 DNA: TGTGCCAGCAGTTCCGGGACAGCAACTAATGAAAAACTGTTTTTT
CDR3 protein: CASSSGTATNEKLFF
D gene: TRBD1
V gene: TRBV6-5
J gene: TRBJ1-4
clone size: -

CDR3 DNA: TGTGCCAGCGAGAATGGAGGGAAGGGCCATCAGCCCCAGCATTTT
CDR3 protein: CASENGGKGHQPQHF
D gene: -
V gene: TRBV28
J gene: TRBJ1-5
clone size: -

CDR3 DNA: TGTGCCAGCAGCCGGGACAGGGGATACAATGAGCAGTTCTTC
CDR3 protein: CASSRDRGYNEQFF
D gene: TRBD1
V gene: TRBV6-5
J gene: TRBJ2-1
clone size: -

CDR3 DNA: TGTGCCAGTAGTATTTCGGGGACAGGAGTGGATCAGCCCCAGCATTTT
CDR3 protein: CASSISGTGVDQPQHF
D gene: TRBD1
V gene: TRBV19
J gene: TRBJ1-5
clone size: -

CDR3 DNA: TGTGCCACGGACAGGGGGTTAAGCAATCAGCCCCAGCATTTT
CDR3 protein: CATDRGLSNQPQHF
D gene: TRBD1
V gene: TRBV28
J gene: TRBJ1-5
clone size: -

CDR3 DNA: TGTGCCACCAGTGCAAGAAGCGGGAGCTGGGCCGGGGAGCTGTTTTTT
CDR3 protein: CATSARSGSWAGELFF
D gene: TRBD2
V gene: TRBV24-1
J gene: TRBJ2-2
clone size: -

CDR3 DNA: TGTGCCAGCAGTTATGCCGGGAACACTGAAGCTTTCTTT
CDR3 protein: CASSYAGNTEAFF
D gene: -
V gene: TRBV6-5
J gene: TRBJ1-1
clone size: -

CDR3 DNA: TGTGCCAGCAGCGAGACAGGGGACTACTGGTACTTC
CDR3 protein: CASSETGDYWYF
D gene: -
V gene: TRBV9
J gene: TRBJ2-7
clone size: -

CDR3 DNA: TGTGCCAGCAGTCCGGGGACATTGGCCACCCTCTGGGGCTACGAGCAGTACTTC
CDR3 protein: CASSPGTLATLWGYEQYF
D gene: -
V gene: TRBV28
J gene: TRBJ2-7
clone size: -

CDR3 DNA: TGCGCCAGCAGCTCACTAAACTCCGGGACAAGCCTAAAAGAGACCCAGTACTTC
CDR3 protein: CASSSLNSGTSLKETQYF
D gene: -
V gene: TRBV5-1
J gene: TRBJ2-5
clone size: -

CDR3 DNA: TGCGCCAGCAGCTTCCTAAAAAGCTCCTACAATGAGCAGTTCTTC
CDR3 protein: CASSFLKSSYNEQFF
D gene: -
V gene: TRBV5-1
J gene: TRBJ2-1
clone size: -

CDR3 DNA: TGTGCCAGTAGTATTCGGCACTATGATCAGCCCCAGCATTTT
CDR3 protein: CASSIRHYDQPQHF
D gene: -
V gene: TRBV19
J gene: TRBJ1-5
clone size: -

CDR3 DNA: TGTGCCAGTTCGACAGGGTTCGGCTACACCTTC
CDR3 protein: CASSTGFGYTF
D gene: TRBD1
V gene: TRBV28
J gene: TRBJ1-2
clone size: -

CDR3 DNA: TGTGCCAGCAGTGGGTTTAACAGGGGCGCTAACTATGGCTACACCTTC
CDR3 protein: CASSGFNRGANYGYTF
D gene: TRBD1
V gene: TRBV28
J gene: TRBJ1-2
clone size: -

CDR3 DNA: TGTGCCAGCACCCTGAGGGTCCAACCTAGTCTTAGAAACACTGAAGCTTTCTTT
CDR3 protein: CASTLRVQPSLRNTEAFF
D gene: -
V gene: TRBV7-8
J gene: TRBJ1-1
clone size: -

CDR3 DNA: TGTGCCACCAGTGCCGTGCGGGACACCGGGGAGCTGTTTTTT
CDR3 protein: CATSAVRDTGELFF
D gene: -
V gene: TRBV24-1
J gene: TRBJ2-2
clone size: -

CDR3 DNA: TGCGCCAGCAGCCAAGATCTATGGAACAGGGGTGGAAAATACGAGCAGTACTTC
CDR3 protein: CASSQDLWNRGGKYEQYF
D gene: TRBD1
V gene: TRBV4-3
J gene: TRBJ2-7
clone size: -

CDR3 DNA: TGTGCCAGCTGTACGGACAGGGGAGTCTTGAGCAATCAGCCCCAGCATTTT
CDR3 protein: CASCTDRGVLSNQPQHF
D gene: -
V gene: TRBV21-1
J gene: TRBJ1-5
clone size: -

CDR3 DNA: TGCGCCAGCAGCCAAATTGATAACTTTAACCCCACTGAAGCTTTCTTT
CDR3 protein: CASSQIDNFNPTEAFF
D gene: -
V gene: TRBV4-1
J gene: TRBJ1-1
clone size: -

CDR3 DNA: TGTGCCAGCAGTTTACGGGGCAGGGGGCCCACATACGAGCAGTACTTC
CDR3 protein: CASSLRGRGPTYEQYF
D gene: TRBD1
V gene: TRBV27
J gene: TRBJ2-7
clone size: -

CDR3 DNA: TGTGCCAGCAGTTTATACAGGGATGGAAACACCATATATTTT
CDR3 protein: CASSLYRDGNTIYF
D gene: -
V gene: TRBV27
J gene: TRBJ1-3
clone size: -

CDR3 DNA: TGTGCCAGTAAGGTTCGGGAGAGGCTTGTCACTGAAGCTTTCTTT
CDR3 protein: CASKVRERLVTEAFF
D gene: -
V gene: TRBV19
J gene: TRBJ1-1
clone size: -

CDR3 DNA: TGTGCCAGCTCCGTGGGAGCACCTCCCGACTACGAGCAGTACTTC
CDR3 protein: CASSVGAPPDYEQYF
D gene: -
V gene: TRBV18
J gene: TRBJ2-7
clone size: -

CDR3 DNA: TGTGCCAGCGTACCCCCAGGGGGCTCTGAAGCTTTCTTT
CDR3 protein: CASVPPGGSEAFF
D gene: TRBD1
V gene: TRBV7-6
J gene: TRBJ1-1
clone size: once

CDR3 DNA: TGTGCCAGCAGCCTCCTACGAGACAGCGATGAGCAGTTCTTC
CDR3 protein: CASSLLRDSDEQFF
D gene: -
V gene: TRBV7-3
J gene: TRBJ2-1
clone size: few

CDR3 DNA: TGTGCCAGCAGCCCCAACTCCGCGGGAGAGACCCAGTACTTC
CDR3 protein: CASSPNSAGETQYF
D gene: -
V gene: TRBV28
J gene: TRBJ2-5
clone size: -

CDR3 DNA: TGTGCCAGCAGCCCACGAGTGGAGTCCTACAATGAGCAGTTCTTC
CDR3 protein: CASSPRVESYNEQFF
D gene: -
V gene: TRBV3-1/TRBV3-2
J gene: TRBJ2-1
clone size: -

CDR3 DNA: TGTGCCAGCAGCACGGGGGGGGACTATGGCTACACCTTC
CDR3 protein: CASSTGGDYGYTF
D gene: -
V gene: TRBV12-3/TRBV12-4
J gene: TRBJ1-2
clone size: -

CDR3 DNA: TGCGCCAGCAGCCGCGGTCTTCGCGACACAGATACGCAGTATTTT
CDR3 protein: CASSRGLRDTDTQYF
D gene: -
V gene: TRBV4-1
J gene: TRBJ2-3
clone size: -

CDR3 DNA: TGTGCCTGGAGTGCGACCGGGACAGGGGGCGGCTATGGCTACACCTTC
CDR3 protein: CAWSATGTGGGYGYTF
D gene: TRBD1
V gene: TRBV30
J gene: TRBJ1-2
clone size: -

CDR3 DNA: TGTGCCAGTAGTCCGCAGGGGAAAGCTAACTATGGCTACACCTTC
CDR3 protein: CASSPQGKANYGYTF
D gene: -
V gene: TRBV19
J gene: TRBJ1-2
clone size: -

CDR3 DNA: TGTGCCAGCAGCTTAGGATATGGTAGTGTCGGCAATGAGCAGTTCTTC
CDR3 protein: CASSLGYGSVGNEQFF
D gene: -
V gene: TRBV7-9
J gene: TRBJ2-1
clone size: -

CDR3 DNA: TGTGCCAGCAGTCCCGGGACAGGGGCCACTCAGCCCCAGCATTTT
CDR3 protein: CASSPGTGATQPQHF
D gene: TRBD1
V gene: TRBV6-5
J gene: TRBJ1-5
clone size: -

CDR3 DNA: TGTGCCAGCAGCTATCCCCGTAATTCACCCCTCCACTTT
CDR3 protein: CASSYPRNSPLHF
D gene: -
V gene: TRBV5-6
J gene: TRBJ1-6
clone size: -

CDR3 DNA: TGTGCCAGCAGCTTGGACTACCGTAACAATGAGCAGTTCTTC
CDR3 protein: CASSLDYRNNEQFF
D gene: -
V gene: TRBV5-4
J gene: TRBJ2-1
clone size: -

CDR3 DNA: TGTGCCAGCCGACGACAGGGGGCATCTTCACCCCTCCACTTT
CDR3 protein: CASRRQGASSPLHF
D gene: TRBD1
V gene: TRBV3-1/TRBV3-2
J gene: TRBJ1-6
clone size: -

CDR3 DNA: TGTGCCAGCAGCGAAATTACAGGTTCCTCTGGAAACACCATATATTTT
CDR3 protein: CASSEITGSSGNTIYF
D gene: -
V gene: TRBV9
J gene: TRBJ1-3
clone size: -

CDR3 DNA: TGTGCCAGCAGCTCGACAGCGATTGCAACTAATGAAAAACTGTTTTTT
CDR3 protein: CASSSTAIATNEKLFF
D gene: -
V gene: TRBV7-9
J gene: TRBJ1-4
clone size: -

CDR3 DNA: TGTGCCAGCAGCTCGGACGGCGGACTGACCGGAAACACCATATATTTT
CDR3 protein: CASSSDGGLTGNTIYF
D gene: -
V gene: TRBV7-9
J gene: TRBJ1-3
clone size: once

CDR3 DNA: TGTGCCAGCAGCTCCCCCCCCCAGACAGGGAAGGATACGCAGTATTTT
CDR3 protein: CASSSPPQTGKDTQYF
D gene: TRBD1
V gene: TRBV7-6
J gene: TRBJ2-3
clone size: -

CDR3 DNA: TGTGCCAGCAGTCCGGGGCGGGGGCGGGCCTATGGCTACACCTTC
CDR3 protein: CASSPGRGRAYGYTF
D gene: -
V gene: TRBV6-5
J gene: TRBJ1-2
clone size: -

CDR3 DNA: TGTGCCAGCAGCGGGCCGGGACAGTTACAGTTCGATACGCAGTATTTT
CDR3 protein: CASSGPGQLQFDTQYF
D gene: TRBD1
V gene: TRBV14
J gene: TRBJ2-3
clone size: -

CDR3 DNA: TGTGCCAGCAGGGACGGACAGGCCTACGAGCAGTACTTC
CDR3 protein: CASRDGQAYEQYF
D gene: TRBD1
V gene: TRBV6-5
J gene: TRBJ2-7
clone size: once

CDR3 DNA: TGTGCCAGCAGCCCTAGCTCCTACGAGCAGTACTTC
CDR3 protein: CASSPSSYEQYF
D gene: -
V gene: TRBV7-8
J gene: TRBJ2-7
clone size: -

CDR3 DNA: TGCGCCAGCAGCTTACCGGGAAGCGAGCAGTACTTC
CDR3 protein: CASSLPGSEQYF
D gene: -
V gene: TRBV5-1
J gene: TRBJ2-7
clone size: -

CDR3 DNA: TGCGCCAGCAGCCTTCAGGCGGGTCCCTACGAGCAGTACTTC
CDR3 protein: CASSLQAGPYEQYF
D gene: -
V gene: TRBV4-3
J gene: TRBJ2-7
clone size: -

CDR3 DNA: TGTGCCAGCAGTTCTACAGGAGCCTACGAGCAGTACTTC
CDR3 protein: CASSSTGAYEQYF
D gene: -
V gene: TRBV6-5
J gene: TRBJ2-7
clone size: -

CDR3 DNA: TGTGCCAGCAGCTTACTGGGACAGATAAACTATGGCTACACCTTC
CDR3 protein: CASSLLGQINYGYTF
D gene: TRBD1
V gene: TRBV7-9
J gene: TRBJ1-2
clone size: -

CDR3 DNA: TGTGCCAGCAGTCAAGGCAGGGGGATAACTGAAGCTTTCTTT
CDR3 protein: CASSQGRGITEAFF
D gene: TRBD1
V gene: TRBV7-2
J gene: TRBJ1-1
clone size: -

CDR3 DNA: TGTGCCAGCAGTGCGCTAGCGGGGATCTACAATGAGCAGTTCTTC
CDR3 protein: CASSALAGIYNEQFF
D gene: TRBD2
V gene: TRBV25-1
J gene: TRBJ2-1
clone size: -

CDR3 DNA: TGTGCCAGCAGCCGGGGGAGACAGGGGTCCTCTGGGGCCAACGTCCTGACTTTC
CDR3 protein: CASSRGRQGSSGANVLTF
D gene: TRBD1
V gene: TRBV7-2
J gene: TRBJ2-6
clone size: -

CDR3 DNA: TGCGCCAGCAGCTTTAAGACAGGAGGCACTGAAGCTTTCTTT
CDR3 protein: CASSFKTGGTEAFF
D gene: -
V gene: TRBV5-1
J gene: TRBJ1-1
clone size: -

CDR3 DNA: TGTGCCTGGAATACAGGGGAAGGTGGAAACACCATATATTTT
CDR3 protein: CAWNTGEGGNTIYF
D gene: TRBD1
V gene: TRBV30
J gene: TRBJ1-3
clone size: once